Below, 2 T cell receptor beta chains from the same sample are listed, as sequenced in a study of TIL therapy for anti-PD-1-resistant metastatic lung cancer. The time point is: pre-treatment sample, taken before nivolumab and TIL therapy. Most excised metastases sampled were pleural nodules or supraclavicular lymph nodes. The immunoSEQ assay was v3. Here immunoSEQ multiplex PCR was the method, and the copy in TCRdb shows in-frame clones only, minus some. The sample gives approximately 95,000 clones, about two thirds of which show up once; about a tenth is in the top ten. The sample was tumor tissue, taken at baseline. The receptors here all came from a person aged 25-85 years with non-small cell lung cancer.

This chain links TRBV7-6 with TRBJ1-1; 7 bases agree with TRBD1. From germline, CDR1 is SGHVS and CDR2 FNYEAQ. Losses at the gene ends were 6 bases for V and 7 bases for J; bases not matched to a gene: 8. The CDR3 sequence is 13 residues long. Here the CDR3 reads CASSRQGVGEAFF. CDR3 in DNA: TGTGCCAGCAGTCGACAGGGAGTGGGTGAAGCTTTCTTT.

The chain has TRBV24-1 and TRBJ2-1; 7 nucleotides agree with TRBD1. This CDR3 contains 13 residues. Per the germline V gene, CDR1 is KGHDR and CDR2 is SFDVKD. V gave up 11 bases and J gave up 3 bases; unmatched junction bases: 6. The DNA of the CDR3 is TGTGCCAGTCGGGACAGCCACTACAATGAGCAGTTCTTC. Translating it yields CASRDSHYNEQFF.